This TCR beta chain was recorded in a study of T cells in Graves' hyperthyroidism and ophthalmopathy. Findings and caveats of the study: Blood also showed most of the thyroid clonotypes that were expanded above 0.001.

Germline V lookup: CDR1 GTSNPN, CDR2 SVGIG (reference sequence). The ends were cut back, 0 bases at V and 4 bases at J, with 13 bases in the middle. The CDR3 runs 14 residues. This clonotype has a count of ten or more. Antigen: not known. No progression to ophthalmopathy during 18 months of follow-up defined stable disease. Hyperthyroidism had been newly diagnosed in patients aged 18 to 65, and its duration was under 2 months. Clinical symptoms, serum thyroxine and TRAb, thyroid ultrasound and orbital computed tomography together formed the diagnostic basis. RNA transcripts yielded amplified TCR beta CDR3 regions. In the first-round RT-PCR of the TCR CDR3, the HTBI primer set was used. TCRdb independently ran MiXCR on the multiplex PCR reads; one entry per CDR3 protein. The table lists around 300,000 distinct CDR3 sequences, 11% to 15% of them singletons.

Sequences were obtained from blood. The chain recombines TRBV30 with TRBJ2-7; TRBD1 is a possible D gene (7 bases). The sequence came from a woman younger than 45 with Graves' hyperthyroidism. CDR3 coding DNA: TGTGCCTGGAGTGTTTCAGGGGGGTTGTACGAGCAGTACTTC. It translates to CAWSVSGGLYEQYF.